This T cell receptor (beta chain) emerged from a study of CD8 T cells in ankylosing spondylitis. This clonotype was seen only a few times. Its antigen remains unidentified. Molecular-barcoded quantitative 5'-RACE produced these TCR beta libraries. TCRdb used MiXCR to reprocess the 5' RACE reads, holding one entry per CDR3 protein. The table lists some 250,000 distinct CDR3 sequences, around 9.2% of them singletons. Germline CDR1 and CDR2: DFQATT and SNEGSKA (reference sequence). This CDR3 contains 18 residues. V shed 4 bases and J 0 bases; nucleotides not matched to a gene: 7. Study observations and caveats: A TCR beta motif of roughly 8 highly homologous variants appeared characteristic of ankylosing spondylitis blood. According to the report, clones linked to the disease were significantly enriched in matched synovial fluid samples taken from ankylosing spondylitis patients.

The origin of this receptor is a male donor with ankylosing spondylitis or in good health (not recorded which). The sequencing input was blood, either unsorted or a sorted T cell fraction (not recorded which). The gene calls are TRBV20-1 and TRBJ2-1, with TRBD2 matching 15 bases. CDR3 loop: CSATSGTSGRSSYNEQFF. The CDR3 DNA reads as TGCAGTGCTACCTCCGGGACTAGCGGGAGGAGCTCCTACAATGAGCAGTTCTTC.